The clone carrying this T cell receptor beta chain has just a few counts. Its antigen is currently unknown. This sample is part of a study of CD8+ T cells in alopecia areata. Study-wide results and caveats: For baseline CD8+ expansion, any link to response stays uncertain with one nonresponder. Lesional tissue from the scalp (especially in alopecia totalis/universalis) showed higher clonality than normal scalp.

Isolated RNA was reverse transcribed into cDNA used as the sequencing template. Some clones are missing from TCRdb's copy, which holds only in-frame ones; the method was immunoSEQ multiplex PCR. The sample consists of roughly 280,000 clones, around 64% of them appearing once. Treatment of the sample: oral pan-JAK inhibitor, 5-10 mg twice daily. Lesional scalp punch biopsies and peripheral blood were collected from alopecia areata patients. Using a FACSAria, the CD4+ and CD8+ T cells were sorted from the PBMCs. This CDR3 comprises 13 residues. Trimming at V came to 3 bases and at J to 7 bases, leaving 2 bases not matched to a gene. The germline V gene has CDR1 SGHAT and CDR2 FQNNGV.

This chain links TRBV11-2 with TRBJ1-4; 7 bases fit TRBD1. This TCR was sampled from a human donor with alopecia areata. The sequencing here drew on CD4+ T cells sorted from blood, taken between weeks 51 and 52, from a patient treated with tofacitinib. Here the CDR3 DNA reads TGTGCCAGCAGCTTTGCAGGGGGTGAAAAACTGTTTTTT. Protein: CASSFAGGEKLFF.